This T cell receptor beta chain was sequenced for a study of somatic mutations in cytotoxic T cells in rheumatoid arthritis (TCRdb year 2017). General notes on the study: Right after diagnosis and prior to the start of any treatment, more than 25 ml EDTA of peripheral blood was drawn from patients. The median ages of the patient and control groups were essentially identical. Whether expanded CD8+ T-cell clones in untreated, newly diagnosed rheumatoid arthritis carry somatic mutations was the study question, and clonality was characterized with TCRB deep sequencing. Some V beta antibody-stained T-cell populations were flow-sorted on a FACSAria II or Sony SH800 at nearly 100% purity, and sorted V beta1+ cells also underwent TCRB sequencing. TCRB deep sequencing was performed for roughly 69 rheumatoid arthritis patients and around 22 healthy controls. Overall study results and their limits: Healthy controls showed no age-related increase in CD8+ clonality, whereas patients did (Spearman r ≈ 0.49). In about an eighth of the roughly 65 patients the largest CD8+ clone exceeded 20% of CD8+ cells, and several identical CD8+ TCRB sequences were shared between blood and synovial fluid. There was no significant difference in CD8+ T-cell clonality between rheumatoid arthritis patients and age-matched healthy controls. The antigen targets of the expanded CD8+ clones were unknown, and absence from virus-specific databases did not rule out viral specificity. No adjustment for multiple comparisons was made for the slight TRBV07 underrepresentation in patients.

After removal of 4 bases from V and 7 bases from J, the junction retains 10 bases not matched to a gene. The germline V gene yields MGHRA for CDR1 and YSYEKL for CDR2. The CDR3 has 16 amino acids, counting the end cysteine and phenylalanine. The DNA shown is the 48-base CDR3, in frame from base 1. Flow cytometry confirmed the purity of CD4+ and CD8+ cells that had been isolated by positive magnetic bead selection on an AutoMACS. Clonal expansions were first screened by flow cytometry with a TCR V beta antibody panel, then characterized by TCRB deep sequencing of sorted CD8+ fractions. Peripheral blood mononuclear cells were isolated by Ficoll-Paque PLUS density gradient separation. Nucleospin Tissue or Tissue XS kits were used to extract DNA from CD4-enriched, CD8-enriched or PBMC samples, and a Qubit 2.0 fluorometer was used for quantification. Comment on this clone: This receptor's antigen is unknown. Base qualities are not provided; no much larger clone lies one nucleotide away.

The immunoSEQ assay was applied to genomic DNA for TCRB CDR3 sequencing. Regarding the original processing steps: When patient CD8+ clones exceeding 1% were checked against published virus-specific TCRB sequences, only a few matched. Analyses were restricted to productive TCRB rearrangements. A clone was defined by a unique TCRB CDR3 sequence, and clonality was computed as a productive clonality index based on Shannon entropy. Repertoire overlap for a pair of samples was computed from each clone's template counts relative to total templates per sample. Flow cytometry-measured V-gene usage correlated with V-gene usage from TCRB sequencing, with a Spearman r of 0.55 to 0.7. In its TCRdb copy, this immuneACCESS table keeps in-frame sequences only and misses some clones. Where compared with another copy, unresolved V genes explain less than half of these, and the others have no known cause. V and J calls and clone size follow that table, whereas D and trimming were derived from the DNA. The sample records about 19,000 clones, 75% to 90% of which are singletons. The ten largest make up around 6.9% of the sample.

This sequence was found in a woman aged 35 to 49 with rheumatoid arthritis. The chain is assembled from TRBV4-1 and TRBJ2-4; TRBD2 agrees with 10 junctional bases. Sequenced input: CD8+ T cells sorted from blood. The DNA is TGCGCCAGCAGCCCAGCGGGGGGGCGGGGGTTGAACATTCAGTACTTC. Its protein product is CASSPAGGRGLNIQYF.